This T cell receptor (beta chain) was sequenced during a study of T-cell memory formation after mild COVID-19. Study-level results: Clones from the second wave (peaking day 37) had unconfirmed SARS-CoV-2 specificity.

This clonotype has a handful of counts. What it recognizes is unknown. The J segment lost 3 bases and the V segment lost 2 bases, leaving 1 base of the junction unmatched. CDR1 and CDR2 from the germline V gene are SGHTA and FQGNSA. The CDR3 is made up of 15 amino acids. TCRdb passed the 5' RACE reads through MiXCR, listing each CDR3 protein once. The sample lists about 240,000 distinct CDR3 sequences, roughly 9.4% occurring once. The chain employs TRBV7-2 and TRBJ2-1; 10 bases match TRBD2. This TCR was sampled from a man between 18 and 29 years old who had mild COVID-19 (a few samples of this study predate the infection). Cell type and time point are not known. The material sequenced was PBMCs or a T cell subset sorted from them (not recorded which). The CDR3 spells CASSLIAGGYNEQFF. The CDR3, as DNA: TGTGCCAGCAGCTTAATAGCGGGGGGCTACAATGAGCAGTTCTTC.